Presented here are 23 T cell receptor beta chains from one specimen sequenced in a study of radiotherapy plus CTLA-4 blockade in lung cancer. TCRdb's table, derived via immunoSEQ multiplex PCR, lists solely in-frame clones and lacks some. The sample lists around 99,000 clones; 85% to 90% were seen once. The sample here was peripheral blood, taken from a patient treated with radiotherapy plus ipilimumab. Every receptor here comes from a human donor with non-small cell lung cancer that progressed on radiotherapy plus ipilimumab.

V and J are TRBV27 and TRBJ2-7; 7 bases match TRBD1. CDR1 and CDR2 from the germline V gene are MNHEY and SMNVEV (reference sequence). The length of the CDR3 is 15 residues. The ends lost 6 bases at V and 2 bases at J; junction bases unmatched: 10. CDR3 loop: CASRIGGNVPYEQYF. Here the CDR3 DNA reads TGTGCCAGCAGGATAGGGGGCAACGTCCCCTACGAGCAGTACTTC.

The chain uses TRBV29-1 and TRBJ2-2, with 7 bases identical to TRBD2. V was clipped by 6 bases and J by 0 bases; unmatched bases: 4. The CDR3 has 14 amino acids. Germline values: CDR1 SQVTM, CDR2 ANQGSEA. CDR3 sequence (DNA): TGCAGCGTGAGGGAGGGCACGAACACCGGGGAGCTGTTTTTT. Encoded protein: CSVREGTNTGELFF.

The CDR3: CASSSRTSGRGETQYF. In nucleotides, the CDR3 is TGTGCCAGCAGCTCGAGGACTAGCGGGAGAGGAGAGACCCAGTACTTC. V and J are TRBV7-2 and TRBJ2-5; 13 nucleotides match TRBD2. CDR3 length: 16 residues. J was trimmed by 4 bases and V by 4 bases; bases with no gene match: 6. Looked up from germline, CDR1 is SGHTA and CDR2 is FQGNSA.

This chain joins TRBV2 and TRBJ2-5, with D tentatively TRBD2 (5 bases). The CDR3 spans 12 residues. In germline, CDR1 is SNHLY, CDR2 FYNNEI. The V and J ends lost 4 bases and 5 bases respectively, with 8 bases between them. CDR3 DNA: TGTGCCAGCAGTGTAGCGTGGGAGACCCAGTACTTC. This gives the protein CASSVAWETQYF.

The chain combines TRBV2 with TRBJ2-7; no firm D call. With 6 bases removed from V and 3 bases from J, the gap between germline ends came to 3 bases. Per the germline V gene, CDR1 is SNHLY and CDR2 is FYNNEI. The CDR3 runs to 10 residues. The CDR3 is CASRNYEQYF. The CDR3 bases are TGTGCCAGCAGGAACTACGAGCAGTACTTC.

The CDR3 DNA follows: TGCGCCAGCAGAGAGGACGCTGAAGCTTTCTTT. Translating gives CASREDAEAFF. This rearrangement joins TRBV5-1 to TRBJ1-1; D call uncertain. This CDR3 contains 11 residues. V was pared by 5 bases and J by 6 bases, with 8 bases between. Per the germline V gene, CDR1 is SGHRS and CDR2 is YFSETQ.

The V and J genes are TRBV6-1 and TRBJ1-5; possible D gene TRBD1, 6 bases. The CDR3 length is 15 residues. Looked up from germline, CDR1 is MNHNS and CDR2 is SASEGT. Trimming removed 5 bases from V and 3 bases from J, with 14 bases in between. The DNA for the CDR3 is TGTGCCAGCAGTCCATTCGGGGGGGCCAATCAGCCCCAGCATTTT. This translates into CASSPFGGANQPQHF.

The chain carries TRBV4-1 and TRBJ2-1, with 13 positions matching TRBD2. Trimming took 4 bases from V and 8 from J; bases not matched to a gene: 17. The CDR3 consists of 19 residues. Per the germline V gene, CDR1 is MGHRA and CDR2 is YSYEKL. The CDR3: CASSPRTTTGLAGADEQFF. In DNA, the CDR3 is TGCGCCAGCAGCCCACGCACCACGACAGGACTAGCGGGAGCCGATGAGCAGTTCTTC.

V is TRBV11-2 and J is TRBJ2-3; the match to TRBD2 covers 8 bases. Germline assignment: CDR1 SGHAT and CDR2 FQNNGV. V dropped 1 base and J dropped 5; count of bases not matched to a gene: 2. This CDR3 spans 14 amino acids. The CDR3 here is CASSLAGGVDTQYF. CDR3 nucleotide sequence: TGTGCCAGCAGCTTAGCGGGAGGGGTAGATACGCAGTATTTT.

Here the CDR3 reads CARSGLAGVGDTQYF. DNA of the CDR3: TGTGCCAGATCCGGACTAGCGGGAGTGGGAGATACGCAGTATTTT. The rearrangement links TRBV25-1 to TRBJ2-3, with 13 nucleotides matching TRBD2. Germline CDR1 and CDR2: MGHDK and SYGVNS. The CDR3 length is 15 residues. V gave up 9 bases and J gave up 5 bases; unmatched junction bases: 8.

The chain links TRBV4-1 to TRBJ2-7; D remains ambiguous. Germline loops: CDR1 MGHRA, CDR2 YSYEKL. The CDR3 contains 14 residues. The V end lost 3 bases, the J end lost 0 bases, and 9 bases lay between the germline ends. CDR3 in amino acids: CASSQRMLSYEQYF. The CDR3 nucleotides read TGCGCCAGCAGCCAGCGGATGCTCTCCTACGAGCAGTACTTC.

The rearrangement links TRBV2 to TRBJ2-7, with 7 bases matching TRBD2. The CDR3 has 14 residues. The germline gives CDR1 SNHLY, CDR2 FYNNEI. V was pared by 8 bases and J by 4 bases, with 11 bases of the junction left unmatched. CDR3 region: CASSGGLELYEQYF. Here the CDR3 DNA reads TGTGCCAGCTCGGGCGGACTAGAACTGTACGAGCAGTACTTC.

J is TRBJ1-5 and V is TRBV30; D not resolved. Trimming took off 0 bases at V and 2 bases at J, with 11 bases between the two ends. In germline, CDR1 is GTSNPN, CDR2 SVGIG (reference sequence). The CDR3 length is 15 residues. For the CDR3, the DNA is TGTGCCTGGAGTGTACTCGGGTCGGGCAATCAGCCCCAGCATTTT. Its translation is CAWSVLGSGNQPQHF. Together with reference TRBV30 and TRBJ1-5, the CDR3 gives the full variable domain: SQTIHQWPATLVQPVGSPLSLECTVEGTSNPNLYWYRQAAGRGLQLLFYSVGIGQISSEVPQNLSASRPQDRQFILSSKKLLLSDSGFYLCAWSVLGSGNQPQHFGDGTRLSIL.

CDR3 loop: CASSRPAGGTDTQYF. As DNA, the CDR3 is TGCGCCAGCAGCAGACCCGCGGGCGGCACAGATACGCAGTATTTT. The gene calls are TRBV5-1 and TRBJ2-3, with D possibly matching TRBD2 (5 bases). V gave up 4 bases and J gave up 1 base, with 13 bases separating them. This CDR3 is built from 15 residues. Germline V CDR1 and CDR2: SGHRS, YFSETQ.

This chain connects TRBV21-1 to TRBJ2-1; TRBD2 was called by the table and not checked on the DNA. TRBV21-1 is an annotated pseudogene. The CDR3 is made up of 15 amino acids. The CDR3 nucleotides are TGTGCCAGCGCCGGGAAGCGGGCCCTCTACAATGAGCAGTTCTTC. Amino acids: CASAGKRALYNEQFF.

The gene calls are TRBV30 and TRBJ2-3, with D maybe TRBD1 (5 bases). This CDR3 is 13 amino acids long. CDR1 is GTSNPN and CDR2 is SVGIG in the germline V gene (reference sequence). V shed 0 bases and J shed 1 base, with 5 bases lying between them. CDR3 protein: CAWSVQGTDTQYF. The CDR3 bases are TGTGCCTGGAGTGTACAGGGCACAGATACGCAGTATTTT.

This clone was seen only once. The V gene is TRBV5-1, the J gene TRBJ1-1, with D possibly matching TRBD1 (6 bases). The CDR3 consists of 15 residues. Germline lookup yields CDR1 SGHRS and CDR2 YFSETQ. The germline V and J ends were trimmed by 1 base and 0 bases, with 10 bases remaining between them. Here the CDR3 DNA reads TGCGCCAGCAGCTTGACAGGGAACCTGAACACTGAAGCTTTCTTT. It is translated as CASSLTGNLNTEAFF. Full variable domain (missing parts from reference TRBV5-1 and TRBJ1-1): KAGVTQTPRYLIKTRGQQVTLSCSPISGHRSVSWYQQTPGQGLQFLFEYFSETQRNKGNFPGRFSGRQFSNSRSEMNVSTLELGDSALYLCASSLTGNLNTEAFFGQGTRLTVV.

The rearrangement links TRBV6-1 to TRBJ1-1; D remains unclear. Per the germline V gene, CDR1 is MNHNS and CDR2 is SASEGT. The CDR3 is made up of 13 amino acids. Trimming stripped 4 bases from V and 12 bases from J, with 18 bases between. The chain's CDR3 is CASSADKLWSSFF. CDR3 sequence (DNA): TGTGCCAGCAGTGCCGACAAACTTTGGAGTTCTTTCTTT.

This clone appeared a few times. This sequence joins TRBV14 and TRBJ2-1; maybe TRBD2 (6 bases). Trimming stripped 0 bases from V and 6 bases from J, with 15 bases between. CDR3 length: 16 residues. Germline lookup yields CDR1 SGHDN and CDR2 FVKESK. DNA for the CDR3: TGTGCCAGCAGCCAAGATGAAGCGGGCAGGGCCAATGAGCAGTTCTTC. Encoded protein: CASSQDEAGRANEQFF.

The genes are TRBV10-3 and TRBJ1-2; D is unclear. Germline CDR1 and CDR2: ENHRY and SYGVKD. The ends were cut back, 2 bases at V and 4 bases at J, with 8 bases in the middle. CDR3 size: 13 residues. The CDR3 region is CAISELGRYGYTF. CDR3 in DNA: TGTGCCATCAGTGAGCTGGGCCGCTATGGCTACACCTTC.

The V call is TRBV6-1, the J call TRBJ2-3; D is undetermined. The V gene lost 8 bases and the J gene lost 2 bases, with 11 bases spanning the gap. Germline values: CDR1 MNHNS, CDR2 SASEGT. The CDR3 is 13 amino acids. The CDR3 DNA is TGTGCCAGCTCCAGCCAGCTCACAGATACGCAGTATTTT. Amino acid sequence: CASSSQLTDTQYF.

The chain couples TRBV30 to TRBJ1-1; possibly TRBD1 for D (5 bases). V was cut by 4 bases and J by 1 base, with 10 bases left in between. Germline V gene sequence: CDR1 GTSNPN, CDR2 SVGIG (reference sequence). This CDR3 is 13 amino acids long. CDR3 nucleotides: TGTGCCTGGAAAAGGGGCTCGAACACTGAAGCTTTCTTT. It specifies CAWKRGSNTEAFF.

V is TRBV6-6 and J is TRBJ1-3; D not resolved. This CDR3 is 16 amino acids long. The germline CDR1 and CDR2 sequences are MNHNY and SVGAGI (reference sequence). Trimming cost V 2 bases and J 0 bases, with 11 bases left between them. The DNA for the CDR3 is TGTGCCAGCAGTTACGCCCCGGCTCTCTCTGGAAACACCATATATTTT. Amino acids: CASSYAPALSGNTIYF.